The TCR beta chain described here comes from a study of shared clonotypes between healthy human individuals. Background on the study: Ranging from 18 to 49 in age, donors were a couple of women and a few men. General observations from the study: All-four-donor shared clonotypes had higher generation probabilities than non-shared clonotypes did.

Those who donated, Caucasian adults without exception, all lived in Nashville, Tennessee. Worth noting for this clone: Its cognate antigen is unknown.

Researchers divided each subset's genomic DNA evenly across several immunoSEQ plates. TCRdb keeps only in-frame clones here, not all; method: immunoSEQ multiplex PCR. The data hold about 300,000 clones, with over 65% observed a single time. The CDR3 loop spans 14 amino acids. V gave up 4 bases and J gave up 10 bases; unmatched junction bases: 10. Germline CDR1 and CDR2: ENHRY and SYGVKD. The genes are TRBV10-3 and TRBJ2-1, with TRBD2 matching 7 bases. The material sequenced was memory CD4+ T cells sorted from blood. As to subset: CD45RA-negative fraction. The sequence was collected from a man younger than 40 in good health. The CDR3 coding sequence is TGTGCCATCAGTGGGCCGGGACTACCCAACGAGCAGTTCTTC. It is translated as CAISGPGLPNEQFF.